This T cell receptor (beta chain) derives from a study of T-cell reconstitution after alpha-beta-depleted transplantation in children. CDR1 and CDR2 from the germline V gene are SQVTM and ANQGSEA. The CDR3 spans 15 residues. J was trimmed by 9 bases and V by 4 bases; bases with no gene match: 14. For TCRbeta, the library was prepared with unique molecular identifiers. MiXCR, applied by TCRdb to the PCR reads, yields one record per CDR3 protein. The sample has about 260,000 distinct CDR3 sequences; under 14% are singletons. There are many counts of this clonotype. The antigen remains unidentified. Overall study findings and caveats: The authors attributed T-cell counts and diversity one year after transplant mostly to newly produced T cells.

This receptor was taken from a male patient aged 2-10 years who had a stem cell transplant for chronic granulomatous disease, so the T cells may come from the graft donor. Source: peripheral blood, taken 180 days after TCRalphabeta/CD19-depleted stem cell transplant. V is TRBV29-1 and J is TRBJ2-5; TRBD2 aligns across 10 bases. CDR3 coding DNA: TGCAGCGTTGGTTCGGGAGCGGGAGGGAAGAGGGCCCAGTACTTC. This encodes CSVGSGAGGKRAQYF.